This passage covers 3 T cell receptor beta chains from one sample sequenced in a study of cytomegalovirus exposure and HLA in healthy donors. Sequenced by immunoSEQ multiplex PCR; TCRdb stores in-frame clones only, minus some. Of some 230,000 clones listed, approximately 90% were seen once; the top ten hold around 1%. Sequenced input: PBMCs. All receptors derive from a woman under 30 in good health and CMV-seronegative.

As regards this clone: One end of the junction varies from germline; a read error may be responsible. The genes are TRBV10-2 and TRBJ2-7; D unresolved. The CDR3 totals 12 residues. The germline V gene encodes CDR1 WSHSY and CDR2 SAAADI. The CDR3 protein is CASSEFGYEQYF. DNA of the CDR3: TGCGCCAGCAGCGAGTTCGGGTACGAGCAGTACTTC.

The chain is built from TRBV5-1 and TRBJ1-2; D is unclear. CDR1 SGHRS and CDR2 YFSETQ come from the germline V gene. The CDR3 spans 14 residues. V was trimmed by 0 bases and J by 0 bases, leaving 6 bases between them. The CDR3 DNA sequence: TGCGCCAGCAGCTTGGCCACAGCTAACTATGGCTACACCTTC. Amino acids: CASSLATANYGYTF.

The chain carries TRBV7-9 and TRBJ2-1; 11 bases fit TRBD2. Germline V gene sequence: CDR1 SEHNR, CDR2 FQNEAQ (reference sequence). The CDR3 spans 16 residues. V lost 4 bases, J lost 4 bases, and 6 bases stayed unmatched. CDR3 sequence reads: CASSSTSGITYNEQFF. In DNA, the CDR3 is TGTGCCAGCAGCTCGACTAGCGGGATAACATACAATGAGCAGTTCTTC. Supplemented by reference TRBV7-9 and TRBJ2-1, the full variable domain reads DTGVSQNPRHKITKRGQNVTFRCDPISEHNRLYWYRQTLGQGPEFLTYFQNEAQLEKSRLLSDRFSAERPKGSFSTLEIQRTEQGDSAMYLCASSSTSGITYNEQFFGPGTRLTVL.